One sample yielded the 5 T cell receptor beta chains listed below, sequenced in a study of vaccination effects on CD4 cells after COVID-19. Clones were read by immunoSEQ multiplex PCR, and TCRdb kept only the in-frame ones, dropping some. The data show fewer than 70,000 clones, 75% to 90% seen once. Which antigens these TCRs recognize remains unknown. Antigen-specific CD4+ T cell clonotypes were called by their expansion after viral peptide-pool culture in ViraFEST. With roughly 9 days of culture completed, CD4+ T cells were isolated. The study found no prior SARS-CoV-2 infection in the vaccine recipients, who tested negative for nucleocapsid antibodies. Specimen: CD4+ T cells from PBMCs cultured with SARS-CoV-2 spike peptides, collected before COVID-19 vaccination. These receptor sequences come from a human donor who received a COVID-19 vaccine.

The chain uses TRBV18 and TRBJ2-7, with no clear D. Trimming stripped 0 bases from V and 2 bases from J, with 8 bases between. CDR1 and CDR2 (germline): KGHSH, LQKENI. This CDR3 is 14 amino acids long. The CDR3 DNA sequence: TGTGCCAGCTCACCACCATCACTTCCCTACGAGCAGTACGTC. It yields the protein CASSPPSLPYEQYV.

This rearrangement joins TRBV18 to TRBJ2-1; 7 nucleotides align to TRBD1. Germline lookup yields CDR1 KGHSH and CDR2 LQKENI. The length of the CDR3 is 15 residues. J was trimmed by 3 bases and V by 4 bases; bases with no gene match: 6. In nucleotides, the CDR3 is TGTGCCAGCTCACTACAGGGGTTTGGCTACAATGAGCAGTTCTTC. Its translation is CASSLQGFGYNEQFF.

The genes are TRBV7-9 and TRBJ1-2, with D possibly being TRBD1 (6 bases). This CDR3 region has 15 residues. V lost 1 base and J lost 4, with 13 bases in between. CDR1 SEHNR and CDR2 FQNEAQ come from the germline V gene (reference sequence). In DNA form, the CDR3 reads TGTGCCAGCAGCTTAGGTAAAGGACAGAGCTATGGCTACACCTTC. This codes for CASSLGKGQSYGYTF.

The chain combines TRBV19 with TRBJ2-5; D perhaps matches TRBD2 (5 bases). In germline, CDR1 is LNHDA, CDR2 SQIVND (reference sequence). V lost 4 bases, J lost 2 bases, and 8 bases lay in between. The CDR3 runs to 13 residues. The CDR3: CASSRGQQETQYF. CDR3 DNA: TGTGCCAGTAGTAGAGGGCAACAAGAGACCCAGTACTTC.

This chain connects TRBV5-1 to TRBJ2-5; D remains ambiguous. V lost 1 base and J 2 bases, leaving 9 bases between the germline ends. CDR3 length: 14 residues. Germline V lookup: CDR1 SGHRS, CDR2 YFSETQ. CDR3 nucleotide sequence: TGCGCCAGCAGCTTGAATGGGTTACAAGAGACCCAGTACTTC. Its translation: CASSLNGLQETQYF.